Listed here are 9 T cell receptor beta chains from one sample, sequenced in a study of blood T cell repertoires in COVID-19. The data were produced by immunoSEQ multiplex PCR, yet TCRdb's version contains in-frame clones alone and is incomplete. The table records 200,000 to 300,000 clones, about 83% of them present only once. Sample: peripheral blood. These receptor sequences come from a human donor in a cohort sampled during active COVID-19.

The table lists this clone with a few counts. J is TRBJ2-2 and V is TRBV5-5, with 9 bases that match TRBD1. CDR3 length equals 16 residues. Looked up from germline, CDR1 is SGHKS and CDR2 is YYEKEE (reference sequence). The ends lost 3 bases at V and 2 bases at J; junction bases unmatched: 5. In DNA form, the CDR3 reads TGTGCCAGCAGCTGGAGGGACAGGGCCAACACCGGGGAGCTGTTTTTT. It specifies CASSWRDRANTGELFF.

The DNA of the CDR3 is TGCGCCAGCAGCTCGGGACAGGGCATAACTAGGCAGTACTTC. Residues: CASSSGQGITRQYF. This chain joins TRBV5-1 and TRBJ2-7; TRBD1 agrees at 9 bases. The trim removed 3 bases at V and 9 bases at J, leaving 10 bases unmatched. The CDR3 has 14 residues. Germline-derived CDR1 and CDR2 are SGHRS and YFSETQ.

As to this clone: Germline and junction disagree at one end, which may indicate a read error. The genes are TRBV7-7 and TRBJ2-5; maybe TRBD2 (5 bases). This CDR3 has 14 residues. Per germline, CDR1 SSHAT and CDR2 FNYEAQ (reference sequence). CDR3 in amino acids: CASSLAGLQETQYF. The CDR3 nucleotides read TGTGCTAGCAGCTTAGCAGGACTCCAAGAGACCCAGTACTTC.

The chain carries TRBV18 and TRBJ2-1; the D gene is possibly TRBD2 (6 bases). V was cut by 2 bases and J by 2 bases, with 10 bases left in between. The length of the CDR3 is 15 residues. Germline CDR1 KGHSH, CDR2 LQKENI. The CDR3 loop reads CASSPAGTAYNEQFF. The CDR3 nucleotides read TGTGCCAGCTCACCAGCGGGGACCGCCTACAATGAGCAGTTCTTC.

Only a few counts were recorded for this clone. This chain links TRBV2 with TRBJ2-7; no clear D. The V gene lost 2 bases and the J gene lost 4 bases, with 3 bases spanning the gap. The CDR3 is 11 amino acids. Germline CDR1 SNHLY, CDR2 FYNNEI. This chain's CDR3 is CASSELYEQYF. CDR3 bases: TGTGCCAGCAGTGAACTTTACGAGCAGTACTTC.

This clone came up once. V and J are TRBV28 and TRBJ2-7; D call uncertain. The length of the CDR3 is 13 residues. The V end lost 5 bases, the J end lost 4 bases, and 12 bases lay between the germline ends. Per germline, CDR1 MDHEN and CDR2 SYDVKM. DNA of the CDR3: TGTGCCAGCAGTCCCGTGGCGGCGTACGAGCAGTACTTC. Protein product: CASSPVAAYEQYF.

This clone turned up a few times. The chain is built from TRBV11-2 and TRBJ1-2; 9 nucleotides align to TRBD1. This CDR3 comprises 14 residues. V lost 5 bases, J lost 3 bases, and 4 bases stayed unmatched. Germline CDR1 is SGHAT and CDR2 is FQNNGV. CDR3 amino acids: CASSIQGADYGYTF. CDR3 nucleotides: TGTGCCAGCAGCATACAGGGGGCGGACTATGGCTACACCTTC.

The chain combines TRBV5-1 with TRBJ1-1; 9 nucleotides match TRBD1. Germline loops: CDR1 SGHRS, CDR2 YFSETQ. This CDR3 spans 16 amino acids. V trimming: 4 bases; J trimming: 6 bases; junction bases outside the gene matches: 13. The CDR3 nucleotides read TGCGCCAGCAGCCTGGGACAGGGAAGTATTCTTTCTGAAGCTTTCTTT. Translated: CASSLGQGSILSEAFF.

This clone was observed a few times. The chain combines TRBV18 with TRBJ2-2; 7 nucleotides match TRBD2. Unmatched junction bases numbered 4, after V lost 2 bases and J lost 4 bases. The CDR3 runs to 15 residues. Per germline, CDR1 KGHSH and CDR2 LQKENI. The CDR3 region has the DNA TGTGCCAGCTCACCAGCGGGAGTGCCCACCGGGGAGCTGTTTTTT. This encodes CASSPAGVPTGELFF.